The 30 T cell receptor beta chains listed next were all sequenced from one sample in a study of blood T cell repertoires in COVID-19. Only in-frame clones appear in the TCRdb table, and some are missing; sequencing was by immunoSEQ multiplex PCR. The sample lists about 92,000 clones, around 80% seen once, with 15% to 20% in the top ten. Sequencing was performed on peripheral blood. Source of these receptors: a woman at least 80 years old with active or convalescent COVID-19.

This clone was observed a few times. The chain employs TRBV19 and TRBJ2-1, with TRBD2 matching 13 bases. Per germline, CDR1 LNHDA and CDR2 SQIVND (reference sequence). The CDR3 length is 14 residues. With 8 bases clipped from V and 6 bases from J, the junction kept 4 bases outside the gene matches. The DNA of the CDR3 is TGTGCCAGTGGACTAGCGGGAGCAATCAATGAGCAGTTCTTC. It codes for CASGLAGAINEQFF.

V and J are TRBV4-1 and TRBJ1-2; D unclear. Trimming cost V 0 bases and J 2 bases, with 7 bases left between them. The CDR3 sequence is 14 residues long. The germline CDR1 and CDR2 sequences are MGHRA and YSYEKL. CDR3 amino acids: CASSQERGNYGYTF. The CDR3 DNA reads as TGCGCCAGCAGCCAAGAGCGGGGAAACTATGGCTACACCTTC.

The DNA for the CDR3 is TGTGCCAGCAGTTCCGTGGCGGGAGGGCTCAATGAGCAGTTCTTC. Its protein product is CASSSVAGGLNEQFF. The chain carries TRBV28 and TRBJ2-1; 9 bases map to TRBD2. The CDR3 length is 15 residues. V dropped 4 bases and J dropped 6; count of bases not matched to a gene: 7. Germline values: CDR1 MDHEN, CDR2 SYDVKM. The variable domain in full, completed from reference TRBV28 and TRBJ2-1, reads DVKVTQSSRYLVKRTGEKVFLECVQDMDHENMFWYRQDPGLGLRLIYFSYDVKMKEKGDIPEGYSVSREKKERFSLILESASTNQTSMYLCASSSVAGGLNEQFFGPGTRLTVL.

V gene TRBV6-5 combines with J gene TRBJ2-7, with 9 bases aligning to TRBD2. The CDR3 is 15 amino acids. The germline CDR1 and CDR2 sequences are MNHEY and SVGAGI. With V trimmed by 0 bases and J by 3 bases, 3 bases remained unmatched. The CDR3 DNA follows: TGTGCCAGCAGTTACTCTCTAGCGGGGCTCTACGAGCAGTACTTC. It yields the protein CASSYSLAGLYEQYF.

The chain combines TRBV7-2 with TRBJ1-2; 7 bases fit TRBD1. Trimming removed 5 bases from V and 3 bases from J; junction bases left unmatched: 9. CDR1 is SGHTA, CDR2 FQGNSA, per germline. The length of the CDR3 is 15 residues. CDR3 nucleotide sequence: TGTGCCAGCAGCCTGGAGGGACAGAGATACTATGGCTACACCTTC. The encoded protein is CASSLEGQRYYGYTF.

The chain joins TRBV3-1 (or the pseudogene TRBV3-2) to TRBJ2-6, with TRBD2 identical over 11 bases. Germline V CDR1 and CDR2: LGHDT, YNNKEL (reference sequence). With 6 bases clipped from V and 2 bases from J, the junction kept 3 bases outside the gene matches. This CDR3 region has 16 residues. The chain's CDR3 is CASRPSGRPGANVLTF. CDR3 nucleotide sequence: TGTGCCAGCAGGCCTAGCGGGAGGCCTGGGGCCAACGTCCTGACTTTC.

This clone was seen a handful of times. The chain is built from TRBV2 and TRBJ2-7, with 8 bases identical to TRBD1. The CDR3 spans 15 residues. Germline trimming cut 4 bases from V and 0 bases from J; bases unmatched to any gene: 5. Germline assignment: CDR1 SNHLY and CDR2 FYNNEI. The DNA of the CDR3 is TGTGCCAGCAGTGGTAGGGACAGGCTCTCCTACGAGCAGTACTTC. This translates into CASSGRDRLSYEQYF.

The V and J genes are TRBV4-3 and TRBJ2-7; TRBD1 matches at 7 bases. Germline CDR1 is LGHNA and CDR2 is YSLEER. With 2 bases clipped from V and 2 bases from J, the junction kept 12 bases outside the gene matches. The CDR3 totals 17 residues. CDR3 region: CASSQLGQGGRTYEQYF. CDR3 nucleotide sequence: TGCGCCAGCAGCCAATTGGGTCAAGGGGGCAGAACCTACGAGCAGTACTTC.

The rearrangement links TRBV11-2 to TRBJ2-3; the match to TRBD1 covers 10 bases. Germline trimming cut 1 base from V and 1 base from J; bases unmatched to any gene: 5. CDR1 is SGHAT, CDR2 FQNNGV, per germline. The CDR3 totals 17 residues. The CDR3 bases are TGTGCCAGCAGCTTAGGGGCTGGGACAGGGGGCACAGATACGCAGTATTTT. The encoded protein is CASSLGAGTGGTDTQYF.

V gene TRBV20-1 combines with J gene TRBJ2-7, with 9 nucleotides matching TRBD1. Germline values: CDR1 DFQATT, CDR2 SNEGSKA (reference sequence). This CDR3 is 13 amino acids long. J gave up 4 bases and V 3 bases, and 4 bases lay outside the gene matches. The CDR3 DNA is TGCAGTGCTAGTGGGACAGGGCGTTACGAGCAGTACTTC. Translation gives CSASGTGRYEQYF.

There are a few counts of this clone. The CDR3 DNA sequence: TGTGCCAGCAGTTACTCCGCAGGGCCGCTCCAAGAGACCCAGTACTTC. Its protein is CASSYSAGPLQETQYF. The chain links TRBV6-6 to TRBJ2-5; tentative D call: TRBD1 (5 bases). Germline CDR1 reads MNHNY; CDR2 reads SVGAGI (reference sequence). Trimming removed 0 bases from V and 1 base from J, with 12 bases in between. The CDR3 length is 16 residues.

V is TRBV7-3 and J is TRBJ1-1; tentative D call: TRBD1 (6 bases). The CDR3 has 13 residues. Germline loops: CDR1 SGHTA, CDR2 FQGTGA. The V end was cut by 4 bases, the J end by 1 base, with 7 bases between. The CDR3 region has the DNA TGTGCCAGCAGCTCGGGACAGAACACTGAAGCTTTCTTT. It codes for CASSSGQNTEAFF. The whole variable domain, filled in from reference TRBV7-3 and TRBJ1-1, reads GAGVSQTPSNKVTEKGKYVELRCDPISGHTALYWYRQSLGQGPEFLIYFQGTGAADDSGLPNDRFFAVRPEGSVSTLKIQRTERGDSAVYLCASSSGQNTEAFFGQGTRLTVV.

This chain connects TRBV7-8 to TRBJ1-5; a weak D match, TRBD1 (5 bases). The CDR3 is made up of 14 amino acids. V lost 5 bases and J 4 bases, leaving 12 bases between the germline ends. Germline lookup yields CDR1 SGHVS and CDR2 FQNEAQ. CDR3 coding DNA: TGTGCCAGCAGCACCGATAGGGGAAATCAGCCCCAGCATTTT. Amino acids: CASSTDRGNQPQHF. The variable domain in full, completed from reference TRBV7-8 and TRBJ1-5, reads GAGVSQSPRYKVAKRGQDVALRCDPISGHVSLFWYQQALGQGPEFLTYFQNEAQLDKSGLPSDRFFAERPEGSVSTLKIQRTQQEDSAVYLCASSTDRGNQPQHFGDGTRLSIL.

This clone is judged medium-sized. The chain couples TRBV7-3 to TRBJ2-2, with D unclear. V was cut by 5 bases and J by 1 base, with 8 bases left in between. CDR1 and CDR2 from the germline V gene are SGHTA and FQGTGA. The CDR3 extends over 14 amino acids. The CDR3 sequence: CASSPTGNTGELFF. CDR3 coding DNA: TGTGCCAGCAGCCCGACGGGGAACACCGGGGAGCTGTTTTTT.

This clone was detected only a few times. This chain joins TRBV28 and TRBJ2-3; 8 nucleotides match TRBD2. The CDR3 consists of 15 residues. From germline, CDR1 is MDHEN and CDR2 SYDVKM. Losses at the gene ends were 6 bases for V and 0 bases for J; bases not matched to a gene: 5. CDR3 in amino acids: CASSPGGPSTDTQYF. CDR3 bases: TGTGCCAGCAGCCCGGGGGGGCCCAGCACAGATACGCAGTATTTT. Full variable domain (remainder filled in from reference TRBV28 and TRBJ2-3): DVKVTQSSRYLVKRTGEKVFLECVQDMDHENMFWYRQDPGLGLRLIYFSYDVKMKEKGDIPEGYSVSREKKERFSLILESASTNQTSMYLCASSPGGPSTDTQYFGPGTRLTVL.

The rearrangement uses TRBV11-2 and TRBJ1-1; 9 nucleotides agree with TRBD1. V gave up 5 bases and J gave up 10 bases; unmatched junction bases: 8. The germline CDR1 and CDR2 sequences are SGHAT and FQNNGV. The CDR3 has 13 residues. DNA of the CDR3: TGTGCCAGCAGCGGAACTCGACAGGGGGGAGCTTTCTTT. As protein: CASSGTRQGGAFF.

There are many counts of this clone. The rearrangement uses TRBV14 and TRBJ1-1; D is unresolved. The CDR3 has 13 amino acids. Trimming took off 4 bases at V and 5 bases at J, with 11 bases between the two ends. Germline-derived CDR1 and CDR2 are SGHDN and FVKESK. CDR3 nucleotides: TGTGCCAGCAGCCCGTCTACTAGGACTGAAGCTTTCTTT. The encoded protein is CASSPSTRTEAFF.

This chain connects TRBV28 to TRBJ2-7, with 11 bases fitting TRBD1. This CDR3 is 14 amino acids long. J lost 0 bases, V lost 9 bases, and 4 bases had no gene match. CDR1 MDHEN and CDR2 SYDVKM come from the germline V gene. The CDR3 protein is CASRTGGSSYEQYF. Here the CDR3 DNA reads TGTGCCAGTCGGACAGGGGGCAGCTCCTACGAGCAGTACTTC. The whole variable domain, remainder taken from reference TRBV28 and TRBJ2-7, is DVKVTQSSRYLVKRTGEKVFLECVQDMDHENMFWYRQDPGLGLRLIYFSYDVKMKEKGDIPEGYSVSREKKERFSLILESASTNQTSMYLCASRTGGSSYEQYFGPGTRLTVT.

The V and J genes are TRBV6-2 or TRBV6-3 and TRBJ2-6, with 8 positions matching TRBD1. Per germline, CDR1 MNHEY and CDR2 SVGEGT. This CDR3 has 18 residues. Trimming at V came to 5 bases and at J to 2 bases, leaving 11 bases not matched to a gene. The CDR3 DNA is TGTGCCAGCAGTAGATATCAGGGGGCCGGAGCTGGGGCCAACGTCCTGACTTTC. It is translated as CASSRYQGAGAGANVLTF.

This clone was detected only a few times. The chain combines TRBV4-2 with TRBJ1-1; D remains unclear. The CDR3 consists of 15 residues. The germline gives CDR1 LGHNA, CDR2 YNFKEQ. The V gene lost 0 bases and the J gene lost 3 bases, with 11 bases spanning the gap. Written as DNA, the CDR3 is TGTGCCAGCAGCCAAGATTTGGGGAGGTACACTGAAGCTTTCTTT. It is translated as CASSQDLGRYTEAFF.

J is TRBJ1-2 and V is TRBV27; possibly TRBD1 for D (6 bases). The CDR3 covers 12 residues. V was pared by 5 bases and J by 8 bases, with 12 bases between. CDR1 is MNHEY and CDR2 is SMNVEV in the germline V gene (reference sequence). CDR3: CASSLMTGGYTF. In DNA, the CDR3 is TGTGCCAGCAGTCTTATGACAGGAGGCTACACCTTC.

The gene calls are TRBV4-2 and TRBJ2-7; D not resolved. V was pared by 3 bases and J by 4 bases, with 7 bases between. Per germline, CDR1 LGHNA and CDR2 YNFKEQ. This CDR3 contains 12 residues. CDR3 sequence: CASSHPPYEQYF. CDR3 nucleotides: TGTGCCAGCAGCCACCCCCCGTACGAGCAGTACTTC.

The CDR3, as DNA: TGTGCCAGCAGCTTGGGGCCCAGTATCCAAGAGACCCAGTACTTC. It translates to CASSLGPSIQETQYF. The chain employs TRBV5-5 and TRBJ2-5; D ambiguous. Germline CDR1 SGHKS, CDR2 YYEKEE (reference sequence). V gave up 0 bases and J gave up 1 base, with 10 bases separating them. The CDR3 sequence is 15 residues long. Variable domain in full (rest from reference TRBV5-5 and TRBJ2-5): DAGVTQSPTHLIKTRGQQVTLRCSPISGHKSVSWYQQVLGQGPQFIFQYYEKEERGRGNFPDRFSARQFPNYSSELNVNALLLGDSALYLCASSLGPSIQETQYFGPGTRLLVL.

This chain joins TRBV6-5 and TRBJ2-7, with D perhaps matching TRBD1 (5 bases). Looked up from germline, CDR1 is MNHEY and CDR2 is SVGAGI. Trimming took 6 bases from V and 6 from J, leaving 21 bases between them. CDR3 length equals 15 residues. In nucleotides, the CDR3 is TGTGCCAGCAGAGGGGAACTCTCTCGCTCGAGCGAGCAGTACTTC. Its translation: CASRGELSRSSEQYF.

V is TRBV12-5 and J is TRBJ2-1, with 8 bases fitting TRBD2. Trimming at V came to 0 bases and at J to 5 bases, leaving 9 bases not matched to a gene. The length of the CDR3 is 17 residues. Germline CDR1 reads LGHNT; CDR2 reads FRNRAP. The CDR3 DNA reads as TGTGCTAGTGGTTTGGTACTCGTGACTAGCGCTCACAATGAGCAGTTCTTC. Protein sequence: CASGLVLVTSAHNEQFF.

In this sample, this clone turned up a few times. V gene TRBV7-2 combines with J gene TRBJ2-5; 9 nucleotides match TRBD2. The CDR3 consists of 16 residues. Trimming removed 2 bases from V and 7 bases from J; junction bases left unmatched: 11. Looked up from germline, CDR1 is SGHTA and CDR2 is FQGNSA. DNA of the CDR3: TGTGCCAGCAGCTTAATGCTAGCGGGGAAGGGGGGGACCCAGTACTTC. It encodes CASSLMLAGKGGTQYF.

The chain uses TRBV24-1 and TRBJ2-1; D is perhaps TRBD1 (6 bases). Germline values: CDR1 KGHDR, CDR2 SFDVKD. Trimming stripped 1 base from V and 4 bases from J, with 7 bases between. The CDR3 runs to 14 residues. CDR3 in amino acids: CATSDFGQYNEQFF. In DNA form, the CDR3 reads TGTGCCACCAGTGATTTCGGACAGTACAATGAGCAGTTCTTC.

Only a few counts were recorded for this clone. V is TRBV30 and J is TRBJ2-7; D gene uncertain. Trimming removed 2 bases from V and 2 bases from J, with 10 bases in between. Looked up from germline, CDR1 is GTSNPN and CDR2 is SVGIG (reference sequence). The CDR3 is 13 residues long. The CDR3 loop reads CAWSLGFTYEQYF. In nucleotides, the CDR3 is TGTGCCTGGAGTCTCGGGTTTACCTACGAGCAGTACTTC.

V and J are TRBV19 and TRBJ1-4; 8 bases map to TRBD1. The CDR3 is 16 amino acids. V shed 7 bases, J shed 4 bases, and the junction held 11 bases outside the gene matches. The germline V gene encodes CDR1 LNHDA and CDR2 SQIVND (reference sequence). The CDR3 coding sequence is TGTGCCAGTAAGGGACAGGCGACGTTAAATAATGAAAAACTGTTTTTT. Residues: CASKGQATLNNEKLFF.

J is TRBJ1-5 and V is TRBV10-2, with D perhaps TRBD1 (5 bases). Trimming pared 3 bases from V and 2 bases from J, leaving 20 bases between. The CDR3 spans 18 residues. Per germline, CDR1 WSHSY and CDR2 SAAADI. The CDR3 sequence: CASSDPEEGAVGNQPQHF. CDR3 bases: TGCGCCAGCAGTGACCCCGAGGAAGGGGCGGTGGGCAATCAGCCCCAGCATTTT.